The present entry profiles one T cell receptor (beta chain) with its context. What it binds is unknown. Germline V gene data show CDR1 as SQVTM and CDR2 as ANQGSEA. V was clipped by 4 bases and J by 7 bases, with 14 bases between them. The CDR3 loop spans 12 amino acids. The data originate from a study of blood T cells in healthy people across ages. A second PCR, run for roughly 7 to 11 cycles, used a sample-barcoded 5' primer plus a J-beta primer mix. TCRdb processed the 5' RACE reads anew with MiXCR; each CDR3 protein has one entry. The sample carries about 970,000 distinct CDR3 sequences, just over 50% recorded once. Study-wide results and limits: Diversity of TCR beta correlated strongly with naive T cell percentage.

The sample comprised blood. The receptor was isolated from a woman aged 60-75 years in good health. The V gene is TRBV29-1, the J gene TRBJ2-7; D remains ambiguous. CDR3 sequence reads: CSVGLVGEEQYF. The CDR3 nucleotides are TGCAGCGTTGGACTGGTCGGAGAAGAGCAGTACTTC.